Listed below are T cell receptor beta chains from one sample, sequenced in a study of blood T cell repertoires in COVID-19. The repertoire was sequenced with immunoSEQ multiplex PCR; TCRdb's copy has only in-frame clones and lacks some. The sample has some 76,000 clones; roughly 82% are singletons. The sample consisted of peripheral blood. The receptor set was obtained from a man aged 45-60 years with acute or convalescent COVID-19. Both conserved end residues are part of each CDR3. The D gene is left open where the match is weak. Not every row has a clone size; where given, it reads once, few, many or a size class.

d_call clone_size j_call v_call cdr3_nt cdr3_aa
NA NA TRBJ1-2 TRBV11-2 TGTGCCAGCAGCCTACCCGGGCACCTTGGGGCCTATGGCTACACCTTC CASSLPGHLGAYGYTF
NA NA TRBJ2-5 TRBV19 TGTGCCAGTAGTATCATCGGAGTCGAGACCCAGTACTTC CASSIIGVETQYF
TRBD1 NA TRBJ2-7 TRBV7-9 TGTGCCAGCTCAACCAACAGGGGCCTTATTGGTGTGCAGTACTTC CASSTNRGLIGVQYF
TRBD2 NA TRBJ2-3 TRBV4-3 TGCGCCAGCAGCCAAAAAGCGGGGGGGCTTGGAACGCAGTATTTT CASSQKAGGLGTQYF
TRBD1 NA TRBJ2-2 TRBV9 TGTGCCAGCAGCGTACCAAGCCAGGGGGCAACCGGGGAGCTGTTTTTT CASSVPSQGATGELFF
TRBD1 few TRBJ2-7 TRBV4-1 TGCGCCAGCAGCCACCCTGGGGACAGGGGATCCGAGCAGTACTTC CASSHPGDRGSEQYF
TRBD2 few TRBJ2-7 TRBV10-1 TGCGCCAGCAGTCCTGCGGGGGGCGAAAGATTGGACGAGCAGTACTTC CASSPAGGERLDEQYF
NA NA TRBJ1-1 TRBV6-5 TGTGCCAGCAGTTACTCGGGGCAGTCGGGGAACACTGAAGCTTTCTTT CASSYSGQSGNTEAFF
TRBD2 NA TRBJ2-3 TRBV6-5 TGTGCCAGCAAATCACTAGCGCAAAGCACAGATACGCAGTATTTT CASKSLAQSTDTQYF
NA once TRBJ2-2 TRBV4-2 TGTGCCAGCAGCCAAGATTTGAGCGGGGAGCTGTTTTTT CASSQDLSGELFF
TRBD2 NA TRBJ2-3 TRBV19 TGTGCCAGTAGTATAGCGGGACTAGCGGGACCCAGCACAGATACGCAGTATTTT CASSIAGLAGPSTDTQYF
NA NA TRBJ1-2 TRBV5-1 TGCGCCAGCAGCTTGGGGACCCCGGGGGGGAATGGCTACACCTTC CASSLGTPGGNGYTF